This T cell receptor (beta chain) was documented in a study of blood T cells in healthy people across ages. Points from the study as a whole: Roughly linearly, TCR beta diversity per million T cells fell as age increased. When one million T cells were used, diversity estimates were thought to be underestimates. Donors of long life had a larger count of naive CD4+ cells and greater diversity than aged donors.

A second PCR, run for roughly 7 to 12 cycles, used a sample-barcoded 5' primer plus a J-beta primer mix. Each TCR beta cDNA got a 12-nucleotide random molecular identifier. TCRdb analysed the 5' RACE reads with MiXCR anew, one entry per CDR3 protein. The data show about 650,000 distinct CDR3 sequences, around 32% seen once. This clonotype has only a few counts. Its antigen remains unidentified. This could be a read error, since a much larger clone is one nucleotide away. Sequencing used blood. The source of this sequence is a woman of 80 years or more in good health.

DNA of the CDR3: TGTGCCAGCAGCCCTTTCGGATCCTACAATGAGCAGTACTTC. It codes for CASSPFGSYNEQYF. The gene calls are TRBV7-9 and TRBJ2-1; D unresolved. The end of the DNA aligns better with TRBJ2-7, so the J call may be wrong. Germline V lookup: CDR1 SEHNR, CDR2 FQNEAQ (reference sequence). The CDR3 is made up of 14 amino acids.